The entry below gives a single T cell receptor beta chain sequence along with its context. In the same sample, other DNA sequences code for this CDR3. The data stem from a study of blood T cell repertoires in COVID-19. About the study: The United States, Italy and Spain were the sources of the acute and convalescent COVID-19 samples. Sources were T cells, B-cell-depleted T cells, or PBMCs; the material itself was cDNA or gDNA.

The CDR3 runs to 15 residues. Trimming pared 1 base from V and 0 bases from J, leaving 6 bases between. The germline V gene encodes CDR1 SGHAT and CDR2 FQNNGV. This table comes from immunoSEQ multiplex PCR, and its TCRdb copy is limited to in-frame clones, with some not included. The sample includes about 97,000 clones, roughly nine tenths seen only once; the top ten take approximately 15%. Sequencing was done on a sample of peripheral blood. The receptor's source is a middle-aged man with acute or convalescent COVID-19. This chain connects TRBV11-2 to TRBJ1-4; D not certain. CDR3 DNA: TGTGCCAGCAGCTTAGCGCCAGCAACTAATGAAAAACTGTTTTTT. Its protein product is CASSLAPATNEKLFF.